This is a list of T cell receptor beta chains from one sample in a study of blood T cell repertoires in COVID-19. Produced via immunoSEQ multiplex PCR; TCRdb's table is partial and in-frame only. Among some 15,000 clones, roughly 85% were seen once, and the ten largest hold around 50%. The material sequenced was peripheral blood. The receptors were sampled from a human donor in a cohort sampled during active COVID-19. CDR3s include the opening cysteine and the closing phenylalanine or tryptophan. Each record gives: V gene, D gene, J gene, clone size, CDR3 protein, CDR3 DNA. A D gene is named only where the DNA matches it firmly. Clone size appears in some rows only: once, few, many, or a class for an expanded clone.

>TRBV7-9|.|TRBJ1-2|.
CASSVADRSYGYTF
TGTGCCAGCAGCGTTGCGGACAGATCCTATGGCTACACCTTC
>TRBV16|TRBD2|TRBJ2-5|.
CASSHFGGLAEYQETQYF
TGTGCCAGCAGCCACTTTGGAGGACTAGCGGAATACCAAGAGACCCAGTACTTC
>TRBV5-8|.|TRBJ1-2|.
CASSLYAVYGYTF
TGTGCCAGCAGCTTGTATGCGGTCTATGGCTACACCTTC
>TRBV19|TRBD2|TRBJ2-3|.
CASSMRGNGAGDRGTDTQYF
TGTGCCAGTAGTATGAGGGGTAATGGAGCGGGGGACCGGGGCACAGATACGCAGTATTTT
>TRBV24-1|TRBD1|TRBJ2-2|.
CATSVGQGFTGELFF
TGTGCCACCAGTGTTGGACAGGGGTTCACCGGGGAGCTGTTTTTT
>TRBV7-9|TRBD1|TRBJ2-5|.
CASSLGSGQGAGETQYF
TGTGCCAGCAGCTTGGGATCGGGACAGGGGGCCGGAGAGACCCAGTACTTC
>TRBV2|.|TRBJ1-5|.
CASSAKRVDQPQHF
TGTGCCAGCAGTGCCAAGCGGGTGGATCAGCCCCAGCATTTT
>TRBV29-1|TRBD2|TRBJ2-3|.
CSVREPLAGVADTQYF
TGCAGCGTTCGAGAGCCACTAGCGGGGGTGGCAGATACGCAGTATTTT
>TRBV24-1|TRBD1|TRBJ2-1|.
CATSDPRLDRGQNEQFF
TGTGCCACCAGTGATCCCCGACTAGACAGGGGGCAAAATGAGCAGTTCTTC
>TRBV29-1|TRBD1|TRBJ2-2|.
CSARDRENTGELFF
TGCAGCGCCCGGGACAGGGAAAACACCGGGGAGCTGTTTTTT
>TRBV3-1/TRBV3-2|.|TRBJ1-2|.
CASSREGGNYGYTF
TGTGCCAGCAGCCGAGAGGGGGGGAACTATGGCTACACCTTC
>TRBV13|.|TRBJ1-1|.
CASSPRGTEAFF
TGTGCCAGCAGCCCACGGGGCACTGAAGCTTTCTTT
>TRBV6-1|.|TRBJ2-7|.
CASSEWRGEQYF
TGTGCCAGCAGTGAGTGGAGGGGTGAGCAGTACTTC
>TRBV4-3|TRBD1|TRBJ1-2|.
CASSQNPGTGGYTF
TGCGCCAGCAGCCAAAACCCCGGGACAGGCGGCTACACCTTC
>TRBV5-1|.|TRBJ1-1|.
CASSPTGVNTEAFF
TGCGCCAGCAGCCCTACGGGTGTGAACACTGAAGCTTTCTTT
>TRBV24-1|.|TRBJ2-1|.
CATRGGDNEQFF
TGTGCCACCCGGGGCGGGGATAATGAGCAGTTCTTC
>TRBV2|.|TRBJ2-7|once
CASTSSYEQYF
TGTGCCAGCACTTCCAGCTACGAGCAGTACTTC
>TRBV6-5|.|TRBJ2-7|.
CASSLERNEQYF
TGTGCCAGCAGCCTCGAGAGAAACGAGCAGTACTTC
>TRBV2|.|TRBJ2-2|.
CASRLLAPGRLFF
TGTGCCAGCCGCCTCCTAGCGCCCGGCAGGCTGTTTTTT